Below, 15 T cell receptor beta chains from the same sample are listed, as sequenced in a study of blood T cell repertoires in COVID-19. The repertoire was sequenced with immunoSEQ multiplex PCR; TCRdb's copy has only in-frame clones and lacks some. The sample shows 110,000 to 150,000 clones, around four fifths of them seen only once. Material: PBMCs or T cells enriched from blood (not recorded which). The receptors come from a woman between 40 and 55 years old who had recovered from COVID-19.

CDR3 DNA: TGTGCCAGCAGCCCTGACGGGTACTCCTACAATGAGCAGTTCTTC. This codes for CASSPDGYSYNEQFF. The chain joins TRBV9 to TRBJ2-1, with D unresolved. V lost 4 bases, J lost 0 bases, and 11 bases lay in between. Germline assignment: CDR1 SGDLS and CDR2 YYNGEE. The CDR3 covers 15 residues. Filled out from reference TRBV9 and TRBJ2-1, the complete variable domain reads DSGVTQTPKHLITATGQRVTLRCSPRSGDLSVYWYQQSLDQGLQFLIQYYNGEERAKGNILERFSAQQFPDLHSELNLSSLELGDSALYFCASSPDGYSYNEQFFGPGTRLTVL.

The CDR3 protein is CASSTSGLNTGELFF. The CDR3 DNA follows: TGTGCCAGTAGTACGAGCGGGCTTAACACCGGGGAGCTGTTTTTT. The V and J genes are TRBV19 and TRBJ2-2, with D tentatively TRBD2 (6 bases). The ends were cut back, 4 bases at V and 2 bases at J, with 11 bases in the middle. The CDR3 sequence is 15 residues long. CDR1 and CDR2 from the germline V gene are LNHDA and SQIVND (reference sequence).

On this clone itself: Compared with germline, one end of the junction differs, possibly owing to a read error. V gene TRBV27 combines with J gene TRBJ2-7, with D possibly being TRBD1 (7 bases). Germline V gene data show CDR1 as MNHEY and CDR2 as SMNVEV (reference sequence). The CDR3 length is 14 residues. CDR3 residues: CATSSVAGGYEQYF. Here the CDR3 DNA reads TGTGCCACCAGTTCCGTGGCAGGGGGGTACGAGCAGTACTTC.

The V and J genes are TRBV29-1 and TRBJ2-1, with TRBD1 matching over 12 bases. The CDR3 is 13 residues long. Germline V gene data show CDR1 as SQVTM and CDR2 as ANQGSEA. The trim removed 7 bases at V and 7 bases at J, leaving 5 bases unmatched. The CDR3 sequence: CSAGTGGQNEQFF. DNA of the CDR3: TGCAGCGCCGGGACAGGGGGCCAAAATGAGCAGTTCTTC.

The chain has TRBV14 and TRBJ2-7; TRBD2 agrees at 10 bases. The J segment lost 0 bases and the V segment lost 3 bases, leaving 5 bases of the junction unmatched. The CDR3 covers 16 residues. From germline, CDR1 is SGHDN and CDR2 FVKESK. CDR3 sequence reads: CASSQISGRSSYEQYF. CDR3 sequence (DNA): TGTGCCAGCAGCCAGATTAGCGGGAGGAGCTCCTACGAGCAGTACTTC.

V is TRBV6-2 or TRBV6-3 and J is TRBJ2-1, with D possibly matching TRBD2 (7 bases). CDR3 length: 16 residues. The germline CDR1 and CDR2 sequences are MNHEY and SVGEGT. With 7 bases removed from V and 4 bases from J, the gap between germline ends came to 20 bases. The CDR3 DNA reads TGTGCCAGCACCCCTCGTGGGGGGGGCGATTACAATGAGCAGTTCTTC. Its protein is CASTPRGGGDYNEQFF.

This chain connects TRBV11-2 to TRBJ1-2; D unresolved. This CDR3 region has 14 residues. CDR1 SGHAT and CDR2 FQNNGV come from the germline V gene. V was clipped by 2 bases and J by 3 bases, with 10 bases between them. The CDR3 nucleotides read TGTGCCAGCAGCTTATCCGCAGTGGACTATGGCTACACCTTC. Translating it yields CASSLSAVDYGYTF. The complete variable domain, with remaining parts taken from reference TRBV11-2 and TRBJ1-2, reads EAGVAQSPRYKIIEKRQSVAFWCNPISGHATLYWYQQILGQGPKLLIQFQNNGVVDDSQLPKDRFSAERLKGVDSTLKIQPAKLEDSAVYLCASSLSAVDYGYTFGSGTRLTVV.

The chain joins TRBV19 to TRBJ1-1, with a tentative D call TRBD1 (5 bases). This CDR3 spans 13 amino acids. The V end lost 3 bases, the J end lost 3 bases, and 8 bases lay between the germline ends. Germline-derived CDR1 and CDR2 are LNHDA and SQIVND (reference sequence). The CDR3, as DNA: TGTGCCAGTAGTATCTCCAGGGACACTGAAGCTTTCTTT. Translating it yields CASSISRDTEAFF.

The rearrangement uses TRBV12-3 or TRBV12-4 and TRBJ2-3, with D unresolved. V shed 6 bases and J shed 11 bases, with 12 bases lying between them. There are 11 residues in the CDR3. The CDR3 nucleotides are TGTGCCAGCAGCCCGTCCGAGGTGCAGTATTTT. The encoded protein is CASSPSEVQYF.

The chain has TRBV29-1 and TRBJ2-3, with D possibly matching TRBD2 (6 bases). The germline V gene has CDR1 SQVTM and CDR2 ANQGSEA. V was clipped by 3 bases and J by 2 bases, with 24 bases between them. This CDR3 has 18 amino acids. The CDR3 here is CSVEGGPMGLHLTDTQYF. CDR3 nucleotides: TGCAGCGTTGAGGGCGGGCCTATGGGACTTCACCTCACAGATACGCAGTATTTT.

V gene TRBV5-4 combines with J gene TRBJ2-7; 7 bases align to TRBD2. The CDR3 extends over 15 amino acids. V lost 0 bases, J lost 3 bases, and 6 bases stayed unmatched. Germline V gene data show CDR1 as SGHNT and CDR2 as YYREEE (reference sequence). DNA for the CDR3: TGTGCCAGCAGCTTGGACCCGGGACTACACTACGAGCAGTACTTC. Its protein product is CASSLDPGLHYEQYF. Full variable domain (remainder filled in from reference TRBV5-4 and TRBJ2-7): ETGVTQSPTHLIKTRGQQVTLRCSSQSGHNTVSWYQQALGQGPQFIFQYYREEENGRGNFPPRFSGLQFPNYSSELNVNALELDDSALYLCASSLDPGLHYEQYFGPGTRLTVT.

The CDR3 DNA follows: TGTGCCAGCATTCGAAAACGTACCATACAAAATGAGCAGTTCTTC. It encodes CASIRKRTIQNEQFF. The gene calls are TRBV21-1 and TRBJ2-1; TRBD1 is taken as the D call from the table, unchecked against the DNA. TRBV21-1 is tagged as a pseudogene. The CDR3 has 15 residues.

This chain links TRBV18 with TRBJ2-1; D remains unclear. The V gene lost 3 bases and the J gene lost 8 bases, with 5 bases spanning the gap. The CDR3 length is 11 residues. In germline, CDR1 is KGHSH, CDR2 LQKENI. This chain's CDR3 is CASSPSYEQFF. The CDR3 DNA reads TGTGCCAGCTCACCTTCGTATGAGCAGTTCTTC.

The CDR3 bases are TGCGCCAGCAGGGAGACAGGGATTGGCTCCTACGAGCAGTACTTC. It encodes CASRETGIGSYEQYF. The chain is built from TRBV10-2 and TRBJ2-7; TRBD1 matches at 7 bases. The ends lost 6 bases at V and 0 bases at J; junction bases unmatched: 8. The CDR3 is 15 residues long. The germline V gene has CDR1 WSHSY and CDR2 SAAADI.

The V and J genes are TRBV13 and TRBJ1-2; D remains ambiguous. The CDR3 runs to 14 residues. The germline V and J ends were trimmed by 4 bases and 6 bases, with 15 bases remaining between them. Germline loops: CDR1 PRHDT, CDR2 FYEKMQ (reference sequence). The DNA for the CDR3 is TGTGCCAGCAGCTCCGAGGGCAGTCTGGATGGCTACACCTTC. It yields the protein CASSSEGSLDGYTF.